The T cell receptor beta chain described here comes from a study of T cells in Graves' hyperthyroidism and ophthalmopathy (dated by TCRdb to the late 2010s). Study-wide context: Peripheral blood samples were taken at initial diagnosis, before any treatment was given. To identify distinguishing TCR V-J signatures, a discovery cohort of some 99 patients was used, comprising 40 to 45 with Graves' ophthalmopathy and around 57 with stable Graves' hyperthyroidism. Whether ophthalmopathy could be predicted prospectively was tested in an independent validation cohort made up of roughly 19 hyperthyroidism patients plus 17 patients who later progressed to ophthalmopathy. The 75 to 100 discovery patients were randomly divided into training and test sets at a 7:3 ratio. In addition, the study compared T-cell repertoires in thyroid tissue and in blood from several Graves' hyperthyroidism patients. Once sampling was done, hyperthyroidism patients were given methimazole at a starting dose of 30 mg daily, whereas ophthalmopathy patients were given high-dose intravenous methylprednisolone. The paper describes TCR Vbeta CDR3 sequencing of fewer than 150 peripheral blood samples, made up of 43 ophthalmopathy patients, 70 to 80 hyperthyroidism patients and some 17 progressor patients. General findings and caveats noted by the study authors: Most expanded thyroid clonotypes (frequency above 0.001) were also detected in blood, suggesting blood repertoires may reflect thyroid immune responses. Sample size was not statistically predetermined, and blinding of investigators to group allocation was not performed. In validation, the model predicted progression to ophthalmopathy with over 65% sensitivity and approximately 74% specificity, a median of 6.5 months before onset. In cross-validation, a model built on a 13 V-J signature told ophthalmopathy apart from stable hyperthyroidism with approximately 90% sensitivity and about 81% specificity, and in testing the same model reached 80%/75%.

The TCR beta CDR3 regions were amplified from RNA transcripts. The first round of RT-PCR for the TCR CDR3 was performed with the HTBI primer set and the Qiagen OneStep RT-PCR kit. The libraries were constructed in a second round of multiplex PCR and then size-selected and purified. Libraries were sequenced paired-end with 100 bp reads on an Illumina HiSeq2000. The authors' analysis ran thus. SOAPnuke was used to process the raw data, removing reads that contained adapters or uncalled bases, had a mean Phred below 15, or lacked an exact match to the constant primer or identifier. COPE v1.2.5 was used to merge high-quality paired reads, and clonotypes were defined as unique nucleotide sequences. MiTCR v1.1 was used to align the clonotypes against IMGT TRBV, TRBD and TRBJ reference segments. The analysis was restricted to V-J combinations with a frequency above 0.0001, which together covered 98% to 99.2% of the repertoires. The TCS score was defined as the ratio of F50 (clonal expansion) to E x V (chaos), calculated using BLOSUM62-based TCRdist between CDR3 peptides within each V-J. Welch's t-statistics and random forest reduced several hundred V-J features to 10 to 15, which were used in a naive Bayes classifier (R e1071). TCRdb applied fastp at Q25 and MiXCR to the public reads, then kept only in-frame beta chains. Every entry covers one CDR3 protein and lists the most common genes and DNA from its rows. These V and J calls originate from TCRdb's pipeline instead of the authors' own analysis. The sample contains about 720,000 distinct CDR3 sequences, around a sixth of them found a single time. The top ten clones comprise 16% of the sample.

This clonotype was recorded a few times. Its antigen remains undetermined. Per-base quality was not reported, and no clone a single base away is much larger than it. The hyperthyroidism patients were between 18 and 65 years old and newly diagnosed, with a disease duration of less than 2 months. Any patient with an uncontrolled infection, another autoimmune disease, pregnancy or lactation was excluded. Diagnoses were based on clinical symptoms, serum thyroxine and TRAb, thyroid ultrasound and orbital computed tomography. Blood from progressor patients was drawn when they were first diagnosed with hyperthyroidism, before any ophthalmopathy symptoms appeared. PBMCs were separated from roughly 9.3 ml of fresh peripheral blood using Ficoll-Paque density gradient centrifugation. Progressor patients were first diagnosed with Graves' hyperthyroidism and then developed ophthalmopathy during follow-up. Trizol reagent was used to extract total RNA, and RNA quality was then checked on an Agilent 2100 Bioanalyzer.

The CDR3 measures 13 amino acids from cysteine to phenylalanine. This entry keeps only the CDR3 DNA: 39 bases, framed from base 1. From the germline V gene, CDR1 is KGHDR and CDR2 is SFDVKD. Deletion took 3 bases off V and 9 bases off J, with a span of 10 bases between the germline ends. The rearranged chain carries TRBV24-1 and TRBJ2-2; the D gene assignment is ambiguous. This TCR was recovered from a woman between 45 and 65 years old with Graves' hyperthyroidism that later progressed to Graves' ophthalmopathy. The source material was blood. This receptor carries the CDR3 CATSDAARRELFF. The nucleotide sequence is TGTGCCACCAGTGATGCGGCCCGACGGGAGCTGTTTTTT.